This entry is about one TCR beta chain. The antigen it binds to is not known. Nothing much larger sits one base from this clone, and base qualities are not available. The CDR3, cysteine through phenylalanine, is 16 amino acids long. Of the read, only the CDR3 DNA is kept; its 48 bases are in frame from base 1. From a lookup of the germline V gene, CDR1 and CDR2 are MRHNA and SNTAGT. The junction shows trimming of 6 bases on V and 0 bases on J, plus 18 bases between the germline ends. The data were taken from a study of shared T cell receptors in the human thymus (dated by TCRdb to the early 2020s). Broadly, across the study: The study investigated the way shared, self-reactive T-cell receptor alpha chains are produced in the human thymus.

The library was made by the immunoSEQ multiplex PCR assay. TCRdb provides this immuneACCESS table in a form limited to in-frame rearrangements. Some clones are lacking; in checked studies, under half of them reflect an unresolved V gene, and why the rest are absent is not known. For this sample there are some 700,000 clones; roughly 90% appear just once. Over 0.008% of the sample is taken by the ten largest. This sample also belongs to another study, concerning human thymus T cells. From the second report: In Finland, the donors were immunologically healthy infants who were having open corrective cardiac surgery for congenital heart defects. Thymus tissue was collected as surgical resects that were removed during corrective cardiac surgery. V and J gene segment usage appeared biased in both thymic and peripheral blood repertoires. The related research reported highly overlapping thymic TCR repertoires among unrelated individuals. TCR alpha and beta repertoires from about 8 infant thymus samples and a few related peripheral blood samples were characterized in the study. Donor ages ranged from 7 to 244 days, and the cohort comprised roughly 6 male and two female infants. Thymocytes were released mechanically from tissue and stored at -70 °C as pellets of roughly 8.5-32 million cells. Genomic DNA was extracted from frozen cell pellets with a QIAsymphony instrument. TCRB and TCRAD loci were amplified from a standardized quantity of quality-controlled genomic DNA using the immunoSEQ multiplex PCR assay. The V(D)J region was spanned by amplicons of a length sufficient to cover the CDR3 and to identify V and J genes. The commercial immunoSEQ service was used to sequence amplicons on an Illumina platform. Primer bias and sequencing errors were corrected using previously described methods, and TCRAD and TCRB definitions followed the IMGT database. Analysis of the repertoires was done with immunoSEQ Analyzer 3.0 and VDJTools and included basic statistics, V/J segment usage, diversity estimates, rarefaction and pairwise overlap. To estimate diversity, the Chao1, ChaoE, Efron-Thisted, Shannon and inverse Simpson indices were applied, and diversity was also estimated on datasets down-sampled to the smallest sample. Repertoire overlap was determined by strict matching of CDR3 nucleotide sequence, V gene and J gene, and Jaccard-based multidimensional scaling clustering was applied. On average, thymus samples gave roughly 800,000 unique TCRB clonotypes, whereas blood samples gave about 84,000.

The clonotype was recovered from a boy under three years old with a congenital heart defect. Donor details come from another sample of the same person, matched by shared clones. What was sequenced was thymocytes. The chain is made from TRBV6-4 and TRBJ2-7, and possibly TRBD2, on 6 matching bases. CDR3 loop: CASSAQGSGPSYEQYF. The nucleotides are TGTGCCAGCAGCGCCCAGGGTAGCGGCCCCTCCTACGAGCAGTACTTC.